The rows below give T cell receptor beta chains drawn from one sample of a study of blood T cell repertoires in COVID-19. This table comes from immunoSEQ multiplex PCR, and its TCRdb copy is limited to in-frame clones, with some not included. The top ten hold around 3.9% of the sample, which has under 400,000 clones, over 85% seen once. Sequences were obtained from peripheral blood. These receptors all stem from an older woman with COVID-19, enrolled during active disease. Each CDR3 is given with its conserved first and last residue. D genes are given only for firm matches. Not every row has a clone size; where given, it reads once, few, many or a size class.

TGTGCCAGCAGCTTAGATCTGGGGCAAGCTTTCTTT	CASSLDLGQAFF	NA	TRBV7-8	TRBJ1-1	NA	12
TGTGCCAGCACCGGGGGGGGGCCTGAAGCTTTCTTT	CASTGGGPEAFF	NA	TRBV6-5	TRBJ1-1	NA	12
TGTGCCAGCAGCGTAGAATGGACTCTTAACTATGGCTACACCTTC	CASSVEWTLNYGYTF	once	TRBV9	TRBJ1-2	NA	15
TGTGCCAGCAGCTCGGGGGGGGGACAGTTTAATTCACCCCTCCACTTT	CASSSGGGQFNSPLHF	NA	TRBV5-4	TRBJ1-6	TRBD1	16
TGCGCCAGCAGCCAAGATCAGGGGGGACAGGGCCGTTATGGCTACACCTTC	CASSQDQGGQGRYGYTF	NA	TRBV4-1	TRBJ1-2	TRBD1	17
TGTGCCAGCACTATCACGGGGGGAGGGCGAGAGACCCAGTACTTC	CASTITGGGRETQYF	NA	TRBV6-6	TRBJ2-5	TRBD2	15
TGCGCCAGCAGCCAAGGTTCGGGTGTCTCTGGAAACACCATATATTTT	CASSQGSGVSGNTIYF	NA	TRBV4-1	TRBJ1-3	NA	16
TGTGCCAGCAGATTAGGACAGGGGGCCTCCTACGAGCAGTACTTC	CASRLGQGASYEQYF	NA	TRBV7-8	TRBJ2-7	TRBD1	15
TGTGCCAGCAGCCACGAGGGGGACACTGAAGCTTTCTTT	CASSHEGDTEAFF	NA	TRBV7-9	TRBJ1-1	NA	13
TGTGCCACCCGGAAAGAAATGCGGGCTGAAGCTTTCTTT	CATRKEMRAEAFF	NA	TRBV19	TRBJ1-1	NA	13